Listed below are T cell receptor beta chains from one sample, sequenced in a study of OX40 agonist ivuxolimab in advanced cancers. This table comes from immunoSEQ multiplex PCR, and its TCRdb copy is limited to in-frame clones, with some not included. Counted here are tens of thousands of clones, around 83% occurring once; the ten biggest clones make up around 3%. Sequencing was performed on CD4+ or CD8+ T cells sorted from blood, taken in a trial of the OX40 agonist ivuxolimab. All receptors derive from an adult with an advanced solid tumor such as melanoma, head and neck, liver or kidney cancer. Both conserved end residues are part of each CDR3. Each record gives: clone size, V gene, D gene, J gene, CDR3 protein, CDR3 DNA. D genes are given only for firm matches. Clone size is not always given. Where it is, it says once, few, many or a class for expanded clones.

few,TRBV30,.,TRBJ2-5,CAWSLAPTQYF,TGTGCCTGGAGTTTAGCGCCGACCCAGTACTTC
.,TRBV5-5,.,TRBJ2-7,CASSFDPSPDYEQYF,TGTGCCAGCAGTTTTGACCCGAGCCCTGACTACGAGCAGTACTTC
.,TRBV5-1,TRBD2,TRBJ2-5,CASSWGLAGEETQYF,TGCGCCAGCAGCTGGGGACTAGCGGGGGAAGAGACCCAGTACTTC
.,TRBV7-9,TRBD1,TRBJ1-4,CASSRGQGPTNEKLFF,TGTGCCAGCAGCCGCGGACAGGGGCCAACTAATGAAAAACTGTTTTTT
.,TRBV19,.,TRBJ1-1,CASSSPGYAEAFF,TGTGCCAGCAGCAGCCCAGGGTACGCTGAAGCTTTCTTT
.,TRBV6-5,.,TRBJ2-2,CASSYYREYTGELFF,TGTGCCAGCAGTTACTACAGGGAATACACCGGGGAGCTGTTTTTT
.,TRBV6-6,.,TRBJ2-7,CASSYSTGVDEQYF,TGTGCCAGCAGTTACTCGACGGGAGTGGACGAGCAGTACTTC
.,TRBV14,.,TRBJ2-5,CASSQDRGAETQYF,TGTGCCAGCAGCCAAGACCGGGGGGCGGAGACCCAGTACTTC
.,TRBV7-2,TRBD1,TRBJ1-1,CASSLTGVGAFF,TGTGCCAGCAGCTTAACAGGGGTCGGTGCTTTCTTT
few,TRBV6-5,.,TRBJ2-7,CASRPGSWSYEQYF,TGTGCCAGCAGACCAGGGTCCTGGTCCTACGAGCAGTACTTC
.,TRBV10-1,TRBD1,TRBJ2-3,CASSGPGQGVDTQYF,TGCGCCAGCAGTGGTCCGGGACAGGGCGTGGATACGCAGTATTTT
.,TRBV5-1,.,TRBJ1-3,CASSDGSTSGNTIYF,TGCGCCAGCAGCGACGGAAGTACCTCTGGAAACACCATATATTTT
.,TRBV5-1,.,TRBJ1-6,CASSRRGGSSYNSPLHF,TGCGCCAGCAGCCGCCGGGGGGGTTCGTCCTATAATTCACCCCTCCACTTT
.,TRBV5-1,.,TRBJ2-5,CASRGGATQYF,TGCGCCAGCAGGGGGGGAGCGACCCAGTACTTC
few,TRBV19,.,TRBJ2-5,CASRGAYQETQYF,TGTGCCAGTAGAGGGGCGTACCAAGAGACCCAGTACTTC
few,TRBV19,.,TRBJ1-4,CATPSPTNEKLFF,TGTGCCACCCCATCACCTACTAATGAAAAACTGTTTTTT